Many counts were recorded for the clone carrying this TCR beta chain. What it recognizes is unknown. This CDR3 comprises 17 residues. Germline V lookup: CDR1 DFQATT, CDR2 SNEGSKA (reference sequence). Trimming took 2 bases from V and 2 from J; bases not matched to a gene: 11. With 10-nucleotide random UMIs included, cDNA was synthesized by 5'RACE. A single record per CDR3 protein comes from TCRdb applying MiXCR to the 5' RACE reads. The table shows 35,000 or so distinct CDR3 sequences, with 3.2% occurring only once. The data were obtained in a study of neurological immune-mediated disorders. Study results and caveats: The greatest TCR clonal expansion occurred in HTLV-1-associated myelopathy and the least in multiple sclerosis, which fell below healthy controls. No clinical or MRI feature was associated with the multiple sclerosis repertoire cluster.

The time point here: longitudinal time-point 1 (baseline). PBMCs stored at -80 C, 2 million in total, were the source of the unsorted libraries. The rearrangement links TRBV20-1 to TRBJ2-1, with 8 bases fitting TRBD1. The sequence was obtained from a woman aged 60 to 75 with multiple sclerosis. Sequencing input: PBMCs. The CDR3 loop is CSARPGQGKTPYNEQFF. The CDR3 nucleotides are TGCAGTGCTAGACCAGGACAGGGAAAAACCCCCTACAATGAGCAGTTCTTC.